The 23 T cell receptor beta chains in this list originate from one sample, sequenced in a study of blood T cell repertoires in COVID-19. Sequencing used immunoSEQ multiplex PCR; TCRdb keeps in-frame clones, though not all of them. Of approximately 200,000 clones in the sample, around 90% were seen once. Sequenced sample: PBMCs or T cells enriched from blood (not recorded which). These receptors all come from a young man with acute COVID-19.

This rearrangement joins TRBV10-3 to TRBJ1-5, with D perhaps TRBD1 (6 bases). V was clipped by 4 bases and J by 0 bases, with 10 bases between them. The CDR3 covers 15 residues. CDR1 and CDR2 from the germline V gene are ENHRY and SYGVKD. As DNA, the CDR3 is TGTGCCATCAGTGGCACCAGGGGTAGCAATCAGCCCCAGCATTTT. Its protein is CAISGTRGSNQPQHF.

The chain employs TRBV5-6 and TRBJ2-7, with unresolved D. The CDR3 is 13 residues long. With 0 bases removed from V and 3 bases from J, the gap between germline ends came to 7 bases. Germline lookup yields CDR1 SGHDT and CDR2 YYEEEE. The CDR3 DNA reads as TGTGCCAGCAGCTTGGTGCAGAACTACGAGCAGTACTTC. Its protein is CASSLVQNYEQYF.

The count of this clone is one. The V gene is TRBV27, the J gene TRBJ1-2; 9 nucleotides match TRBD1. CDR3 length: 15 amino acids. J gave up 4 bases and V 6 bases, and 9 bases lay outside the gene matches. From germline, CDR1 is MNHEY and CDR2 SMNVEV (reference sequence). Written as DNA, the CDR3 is TGTGCCAGCAGGGTACAGGGGGCGCCGGGCTATGGCTACACCTTC. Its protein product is CASRVQGAPGYGYTF.

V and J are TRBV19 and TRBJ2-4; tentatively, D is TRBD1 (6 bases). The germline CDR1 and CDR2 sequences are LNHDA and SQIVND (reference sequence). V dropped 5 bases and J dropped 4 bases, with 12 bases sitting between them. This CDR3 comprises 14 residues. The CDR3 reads CASSRAGEKNIQYF. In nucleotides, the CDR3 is TGTGCCAGTAGTCGGGCAGGGGAGAAAAACATTCAGTACTTC.

The CDR3 nucleotides read TGCGCCAGCAGCCAAGGAGACAGGCTGATGGAGACCCAGTACTTC. Translation gives CASSQGDRLMETQYF. The gene calls are TRBV4-3 and TRBJ2-5; perhaps TRBD1 as D (6 bases). Germline V gene data show CDR1 as LGHNA and CDR2 as YSLEER. V gave up 1 base and J gave up 5 bases, with 14 bases separating them. This CDR3 has 15 residues.

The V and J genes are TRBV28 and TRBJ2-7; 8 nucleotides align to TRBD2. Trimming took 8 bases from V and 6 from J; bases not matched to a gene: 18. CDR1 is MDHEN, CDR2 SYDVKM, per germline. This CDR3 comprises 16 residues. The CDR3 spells CASHSWLAGFALEQYF. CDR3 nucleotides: TGTGCCAGCCATTCCTGGCTAGCGGGCTTCGCGCTCGAGCAGTACTTC.

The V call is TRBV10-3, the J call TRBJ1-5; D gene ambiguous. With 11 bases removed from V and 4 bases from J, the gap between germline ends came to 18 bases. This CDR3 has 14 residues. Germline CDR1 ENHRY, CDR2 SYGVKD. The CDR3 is CAFIWCRSNQPQHF. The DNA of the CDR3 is TGTGCCTTCATATGGTGCAGGTCTAATCAGCCCCAGCATTTT.

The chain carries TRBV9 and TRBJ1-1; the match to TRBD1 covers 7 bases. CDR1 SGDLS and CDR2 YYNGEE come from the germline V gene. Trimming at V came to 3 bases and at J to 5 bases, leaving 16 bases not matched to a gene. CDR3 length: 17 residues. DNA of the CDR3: TGTGCCAGCAGCGCCGAAAGGGGGCCGCCCCGGATGACTGAAGCTTTCTTT. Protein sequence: CASSAERGPPRMTEAFF.

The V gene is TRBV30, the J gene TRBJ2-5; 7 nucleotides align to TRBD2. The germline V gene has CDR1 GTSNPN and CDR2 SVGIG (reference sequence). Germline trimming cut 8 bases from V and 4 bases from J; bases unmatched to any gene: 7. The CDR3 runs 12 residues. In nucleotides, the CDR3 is TGTGCCGGGGGGGGGAGGGGAGAGACCCAGTACTTC. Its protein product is CAGGGRGETQYF.

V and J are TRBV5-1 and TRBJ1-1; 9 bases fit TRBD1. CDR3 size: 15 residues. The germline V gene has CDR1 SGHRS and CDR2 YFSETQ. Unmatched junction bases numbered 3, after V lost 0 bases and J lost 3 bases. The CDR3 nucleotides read TGCGCCAGCAGCTTGGAGGGACAGGGATACACTGAAGCTTTCTTT. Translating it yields CASSLEGQGYTEAFF.

The CDR3 sequence is CASSDTNRGGEAFF. The CDR3 coding sequence is TGTGCCAGCAGTGACACTAACAGGGGCGGTGAAGCTTTCTTT. This chain uses TRBV6-4 with TRBJ1-1; the match to TRBD1 covers 7 bases. Trimming removed 2 bases from V and 7 bases from J; junction bases left unmatched: 7. This CDR3 has 14 amino acids. In germline, CDR1 is MRHNA, CDR2 SNTAGT.

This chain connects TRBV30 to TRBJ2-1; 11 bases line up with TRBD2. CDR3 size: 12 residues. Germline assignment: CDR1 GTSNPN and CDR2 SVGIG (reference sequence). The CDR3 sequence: CVSREGSGRGFF. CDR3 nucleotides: TGTGTCAGCAGGGAGGGTAGCGGGAGGGGGTTCTTC. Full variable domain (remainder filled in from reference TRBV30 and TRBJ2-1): SQTIHQWPATLVQPVGSPLSLECTVEGTSNPNLYWYRQAAGRGLQLLFYSVGIGQISSEVPQNLSASRPQDRQFILSSKKLLLSDSGFYLCVSREGSGRGFFGPGTRLTVL.

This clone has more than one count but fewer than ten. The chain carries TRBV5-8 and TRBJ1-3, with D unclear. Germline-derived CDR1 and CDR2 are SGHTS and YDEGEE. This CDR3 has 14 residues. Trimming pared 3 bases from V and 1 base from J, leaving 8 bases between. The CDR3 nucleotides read TGTGCCAGCAGCTCAGCAGGTTCTGGAAACACCATATATTTT. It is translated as CASSSAGSGNTIYF.

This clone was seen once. CDR3 loop: CASSQQEGTGQETQYF. Written as DNA, the CDR3 is TGTGCCAGCAGCCAACAAGAGGGTACGGGCCAAGAGACCCAGTACTTC. The chain combines TRBV14 with TRBJ2-5, with D possibly being TRBD2 (5 bases). With 2 bases removed from V and 1 base from J, the gap between germline ends came to 14 bases. The CDR3 has 16 amino acids. Germline-derived CDR1 and CDR2 are SGHDN and FVKESK.

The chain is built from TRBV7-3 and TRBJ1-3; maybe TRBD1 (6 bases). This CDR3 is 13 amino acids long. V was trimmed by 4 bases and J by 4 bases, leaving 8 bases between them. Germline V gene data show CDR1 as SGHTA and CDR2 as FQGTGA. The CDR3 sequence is CASSYDRGNTIYF. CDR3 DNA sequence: TGTGCCAGCAGCTACGACAGGGGAAACACCATATATTTT.

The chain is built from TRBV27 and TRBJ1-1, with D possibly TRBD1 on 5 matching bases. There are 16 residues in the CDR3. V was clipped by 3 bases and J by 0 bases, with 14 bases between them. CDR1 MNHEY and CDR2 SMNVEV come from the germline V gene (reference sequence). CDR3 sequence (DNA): TGTGCCAGCAGTTTCCAGGGAGGAGTGGTGAACACTGAAGCTTTCTTT. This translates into CASSFQGGVVNTEAFF.

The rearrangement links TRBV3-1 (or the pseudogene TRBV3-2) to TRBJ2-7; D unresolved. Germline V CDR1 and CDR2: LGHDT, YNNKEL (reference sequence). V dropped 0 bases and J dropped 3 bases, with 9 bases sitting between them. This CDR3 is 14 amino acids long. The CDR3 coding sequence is TGTGCCAGCAGCCAAGAGCCAGGCCTCTACGAGCAGTACTTC. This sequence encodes CASSQEPGLYEQYF.

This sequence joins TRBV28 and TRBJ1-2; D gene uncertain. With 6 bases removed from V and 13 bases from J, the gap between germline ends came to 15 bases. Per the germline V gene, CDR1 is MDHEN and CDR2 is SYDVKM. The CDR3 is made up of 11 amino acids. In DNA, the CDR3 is TGTGCCAGCAGCCCCGGCAGGTTCTCCACCTTC. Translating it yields CASSPGRFSTF.

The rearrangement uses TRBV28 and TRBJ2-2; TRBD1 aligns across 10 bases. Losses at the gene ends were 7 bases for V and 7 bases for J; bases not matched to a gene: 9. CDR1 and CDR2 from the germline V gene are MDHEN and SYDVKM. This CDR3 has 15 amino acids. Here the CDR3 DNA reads TGTGCCAGCAAACGTCAGGGACAGGGGAACGGGGAGCTGTTTTTT. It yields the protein CASKRQGQGNGELFF. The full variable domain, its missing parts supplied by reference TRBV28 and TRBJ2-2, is DVKVTQSSRYLVKRTGEKVFLECVQDMDHENMFWYRQDPGLGLRLIYFSYDVKMKEKGDIPEGYSVSREKKERFSLILESASTNQTSMYLCASKRQGQGNGELFFGEGSRLTVL.

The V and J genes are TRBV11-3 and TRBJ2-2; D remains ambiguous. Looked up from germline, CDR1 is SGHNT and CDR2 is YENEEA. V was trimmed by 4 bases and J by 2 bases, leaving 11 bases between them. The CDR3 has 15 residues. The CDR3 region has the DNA TGTGCCAGCAGCTCCAGAGGTGATAACACCGGGGAGCTGTTTTTT. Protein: CASSSRGDNTGELFF.

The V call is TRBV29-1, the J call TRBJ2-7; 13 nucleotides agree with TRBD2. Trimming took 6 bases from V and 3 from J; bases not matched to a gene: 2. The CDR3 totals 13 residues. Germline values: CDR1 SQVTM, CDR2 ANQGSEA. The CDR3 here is CSVRTSGGYEQYF. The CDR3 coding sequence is TGCAGCGTCCGGACTAGCGGGGGCTACGAGCAGTACTTC.

CDR3 region: CASRTTENTEAFF. In DNA form, the CDR3 reads TGTGCCAGTAGGACAACAGAGAACACTGAAGCTTTCTTT. The chain has TRBV19 and TRBJ1-1; no firm D call. Germline V gene lookup returns CDR1 LNHDA and CDR2 SQIVND (reference sequence). This CDR3 contains 13 residues. With 6 bases removed from V and 1 base from J, the gap between germline ends came to 9 bases. The entire variable domain, with the rest obtained from reference TRBV19 and TRBJ1-1, is as follows: DGGITQSPKYLFRKEGQNVTLSCEQNLNHDAMYWYRQDPGQGLRLIYYSQIVNDFQKGDIAEGYSVSREKKESFPLTVTSAQKNPTAFYLCASRTTENTEAFFGQGTRLTVV.

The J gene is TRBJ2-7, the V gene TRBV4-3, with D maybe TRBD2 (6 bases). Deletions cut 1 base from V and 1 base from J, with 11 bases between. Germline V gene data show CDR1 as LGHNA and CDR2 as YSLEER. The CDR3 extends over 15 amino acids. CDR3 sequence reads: CASSQVVGGSYEQYF. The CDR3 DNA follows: TGCGCCAGCAGCCAAGTTGTGGGGGGATCCTACGAGCAGTACTTC.